These T cell receptor beta chains were read from a single sample in a study of OX40 agonist ivuxolimab in advanced cancers. Using immunoSEQ multiplex PCR, the repertoire was profiled, and TCRdb retains in-frame clones only, with some absent. Of around 69,000 clones detected, 84% appear once; the ten largest clones hold 1.6%. This material consisted of CD4+ or CD8+ T cells sorted from blood, taken in a trial of the OX40 agonist ivuxolimab. The receptors stem from an adult with an advanced solid tumor such as melanoma, head and neck, liver or kidney cancer. CDR3s include the opening cysteine and the closing phenylalanine or tryptophan.

J gene | V gene | CDR3 protein
TRBJ2-3 | TRBV28 | CASILATSTDTQYF
TRBJ2-7 | TRBV7-9 | CASSLEGLEQYF
TRBJ2-5 | TRBV5-6 | CASNLDLAGGRGGETQYF
TRBJ2-7 | TRBV5-6 | CASSFRGPYEQYF
TRBJ1-2 | TRBV9 | CASSVGENYGYTF
TRBJ1-1 | TRBV10-3 | CAISDRGLEAFF
TRBJ2-1 | TRBV18 | CASSPPETTVLQFF
TRBJ2-7 | TRBV7-2 | CASSPNSYEQYF
TRBJ2-1 | TRBV30 | CAWSPTATFYNEQFF
TRBJ1-2 | TRBV5-1 | CASSQSTADYGYTF
TRBJ2-2 | TRBV29-1 | CSVKTGGDTGELFF
TRBJ1-1 | TRBV11-3 | CASSFQGADTEAFF
TRBJ2-1 | TRBV5-1 | CASSSGSGVGNEQFF
TRBJ1-4 | TRBV25-1 | CASSGPSNEKLFF
TRBJ2-3 | TRBV7-3 | CASSFTGRTDTQYF
TRBJ1-5 | TRBV21-1 | CARLRLRGQGGPGSRPQHF
TRBJ1-1 | TRBV5-4 | CASRGTMNTEAFF
TRBJ1-4 | TRBV5-1 | CASSLASGASNNEKLFF
TRBJ2-1 | TRBV28 | CASRGQLTYNEQFF
TRBJ1-1 | TRBV27 | CASSLLQGYTEAFF
TRBJ2-1 | TRBV10-3 | CAISESIGQGNDNEQFF
TRBJ2-5 | TRBV7-2 | CASSPQGSGETQYF
TRBJ1-5 | TRBV2 | CASTGTGNQPQHF
TRBJ2-1 | TRBV29-1 | CSVIRLAGYNEQFF
TRBJ2-7 | TRBV15 | CATSREGTGGYEQYF
TRBJ2-5 | TRBV2 | CASSERRKETQYF
TRBJ2-3 | TRBV4-1 | CASSLGLADTQYF
TRBJ2-2 | TRBV25-1 | CASSEFLTNTGELFF
TRBJ2-1 | TRBV11-2 | CASSLEGTSNEQFF
TRBJ2-7 | TRBV28 | CASSRSYEQYF
TRBJ2-5 | TRBV2 | CASSDTGYQYF
TRBJ2-7 | TRBV28 | CASSLAGVGSREQYF
TRBJ2-2 | TRBV4-3 | CASSQDYPNTGELFF
TRBJ1-4 | TRBV11-2 | CASSLNRDNEKLFF